The 6 T cell receptor beta chains given below trace back to one sample, sequenced in a study of shared clonotypes between healthy human individuals (dated by TCRdb to 2020 to 2022). Library preparation used the immunoSEQ multiplex PCR assay. TCRdb provides this immuneACCESS table in a form limited to in-frame rearrangements. Some clones are lacking; in checked studies, under half of them reflect an unresolved V gene, and why the rest are absent is not known. The sample has roughly 510,000 clones on record, about 80% of them singletons. The top ten constitute about an eighth of the sample. The source material was PBMCs. These receptor sequences come from a woman aged 35 to 49 in good health. Some clones in this sample may be carry-over from other donors' samples.

The V and J genes are TRBV11-2 and TRBJ2-7; tentative D call: TRBD2 (6 bases). CDR1 is SGHAT and CDR2 is FQNNGV in the germline V gene. Trimming shortened V by 4 bases and J by 3 bases, and 16 bases separated the two germline ends. CDR3 length: 15 amino acids. The CDR3 sequence: CASSYLRRGGYEQYF. CDR3 DNA sequence: TGTGCCAGCAGCTACCTGAGGAGGGGAGGCTACGAGCAGTACTTC.

The gene calls are TRBV6-1 and TRBJ2-7, with 12 nucleotides matching TRBD2. The CDR3 sequence is 14 residues long. The V gene's germline CDR1 is MNHNS and CDR2 SASEGT. V lost 7 bases, J lost 2 bases, and 3 bases stayed unmatched. The CDR3 here is CASIRTSGAYEQYF. CDR3 nucleotide sequence: TGTGCCAGCATTCGGACTAGCGGGGCCTACGAGCAGTACTTC.

This sequence joins TRBV10-2 and TRBJ1-5; D is undetermined. CDR1 is WSHSY and CDR2 is SAAADI in the germline V gene. V lost 3 bases and J 4 bases, leaving 4 bases between the germline ends. The CDR3 runs 12 residues. CDR3 sequence: CASSDRNQPQHF. CDR3 DNA: TGCGCCAGCAGTGATAGAAATCAGCCCCAGCATTTT.

This rearrangement joins TRBV7-6 to TRBJ2-7; no reliable D call. Trimming pared 2 bases from V and 4 bases from J, leaving 9 bases between. Germline lookup yields CDR1 SGHVS and CDR2 FNYEAQ. The CDR3 runs to 13 residues. CDR3 nucleotide sequence: TGTGCCAGCAGCTTATCTATTGGATACGAGCAGTACTTC. Protein sequence: CASSLSIGYEQYF. Using reference TRBV7-6 and TRBJ2-7 for the parts outside the CDR3, the full variable domain is GAGVSQSPRYKVTKRGQDVALRCDPISGHVSLYWYRQALGQGPEFLTYFNYEAQQDKSGLPNDRFSAERPEGSISTLTIQRTEQRDSAMYRCASSLSIGYEQYFGPGTRLTVT.

In DNA form, the CDR3 reads TGTGCCAGTAGTTCCCGGACAGCCTTTGGGGGTCCGGGGCCCCAGCATTTT. Translation gives CASSSRTAFGGPGPQHF. This chain uses TRBV19 with TRBJ1-5; possibly TRBD1 for D (6 bases). CDR3 length: 17 amino acids. Trimming removed 5 bases at V and 9 bases at J, with 26 bases between. Germline assignment: CDR1 LNHDA and CDR2 SQIVND (reference sequence).

The CDR3 region is CASSLNGRAGEQYF. In nucleotides, the CDR3 is TGCGCCAGCAGCTTGAACGGGAGGGCCGGGGAGCAGTACTTC. V and J are TRBV5-1 and TRBJ2-7, with 8 bases aligning to TRBD2. Germline CDR1 is SGHRS and CDR2 is YFSETQ. This CDR3 is 14 amino acids long. Unmatched junction bases numbered 7, after V lost 1 base and J lost 7 bases.